The present T cell receptor (beta chain) was sequenced within a study of cytomegalovirus exposure and HLA in healthy donors. About the study: Later, an analysis reported that the 130 or so validation repertoires had used the same platform as the roughly 650 first-cohort repertoires.

Profiled with immunoSEQ multiplex PCR; TCRdb holds only in-frame clones, not every one. The sample holds approximately 280,000 clones, around 87% seen once. The donors were in the approximately 120-subject validation cohort, distinct from the roughly 720-subject first cohort. General observations from the study: Cytomegalovirus association was assigned to more than 150 TCR beta chains. In the 120 validation repertoires, 94% of cluster scores exceeded 0, per a later analysis.

Concerning this clone: The antigen remains undetermined.

This TCR was sampled from a woman under 30 in good health and CMV-seronegative. The specimen sequenced was PBMCs.

CDR3 in amino acids: CASRLEAYSNQPQHF. The CDR3, as DNA: TGTGCCAGCAGACTCGAAGCTTATAGCAATCAGCCCCAGCATTTT. The V and J genes are TRBV28 and TRBJ1-5; D remains ambiguous. Germline-derived CDR1 and CDR2 are MDHEN and SYDVKM. The CDR3 runs to 15 residues. V lost 6 bases, J lost 0 bases, and 12 bases lay in between. Together with reference TRBV28 and TRBJ1-5, the CDR3 gives the full variable domain: DVKVTQSSRYLVKRTGEKVFLECVQDMDHENMFWYRQDPGLGLRLIYFSYDVKMKEKGDIPEGYSVSREKKERFSLILESASTNQTSMYLCASRLEAYSNQPQHFGDGTRLSIL.